The 4 T cell receptor beta chains listed next were all sequenced from one sample in a study of cytomegalovirus exposure and HLA in healthy donors (TCRdb year 2017). Libraries were constructed by the immunoSEQ multiplex PCR assay. For the multiplex PCR, a mixture combining 60 forward primers for TCR Vbeta segments and 13 reverse primers for TCR Jbeta segments was used. What TCRdb holds here is the immuneACCESS table cut down to in-frame rearrangements. Part of the clones is not present; checked against another copy, under half of the missing clones reflect an unresolved V gene, and the others are unexplained. A total of about 130,000 clones appear in this sample, around 83% of them only once. 0.95% to 1.5% of the sample lies in the top ten. Sample: PBMCs. The source is a girl aged 2-10 years in good health and CMV-seronegative.

The chain recombines TRBV30 with TRBJ1-6, with 9 bases that match TRBD1. The CDR3 contains 12 residues. The V gene end was trimmed by 4 bases and the J gene end by 9 bases; junction bases not matched to a gene: 1. Germline lookup yields CDR1 GTSNPN and CDR2 SVGIG (reference sequence). For the CDR3, the DNA is TGTGCCTGGAAGACAGGGGGTTCACCCCTCCACTTT. Translation: CAWKTGGSPLHF.

The chain carries TRBV9 and TRBJ1-2, with unresolved D. Germline V lookup: CDR1 SGDLS, CDR2 YYNGEE. The V end was cut by 4 bases, the J end by 3 bases, with 13 bases between. There are 14 residues in the CDR3. The CDR3, as DNA: TGTGCCAGCAGCCGGCGGAGTCCGGACTATGGCTACACCTTC. As protein: CASSRRSPDYGYTF.

This chain connects TRBV9 to TRBJ2-3; possible D gene TRBD2, 5 bases. Germline V gene data show CDR1 as SGDLS and CDR2 as YYNGEE. This CDR3 has 14 amino acids. Trimming cost V 0 bases and J 2 bases, with 7 bases left between them. In nucleotides, the CDR3 is TGTGCCAGCAGCGTAGCGGGGTTCACAGATACGCAGTATTTT. This translates into CASSVAGFTDTQYF. Based on the CDR3 plus reference TRBV9 and TRBJ2-3, the full variable domain is DSGVTQTPKHLITATGQRVTLRCSPRSGDLSVYWYQQSLDQGLQFLIQYYNGEERAKGNILERFSAQQFPDLHSELNLSSLELGDSALYFCASSVAGFTDTQYFGPGTRLTVL.

The chain links TRBV7-8 to TRBJ2-5, with 10 positions matching TRBD1. Looked up from germline, CDR1 is SGHVS and CDR2 is FQNEAQ. With V trimmed by 5 bases and J by 5 bases, 14 bases remained unmatched. This CDR3 is 17 amino acids long. The CDR3 is CASSPYPGTGEGETQYF. CDR3 DNA: TGTGCCAGCAGCCCATACCCCGGGACAGGGGAAGGGGAGACCCAGTACTTC.